This is a list of T cell receptor beta chains from one sample in a study of blood T cell repertoires in COVID-19. Here immunoSEQ multiplex PCR was the method, and the copy in TCRdb shows in-frame clones only, minus some. Of fewer than 80,000 clones listed, about nine tenths are singletons. Sequencing was done on a sample of peripheral blood. Every receptor here comes from a human donor in a cohort sampled during active COVID-19. Each CDR3 is given with its conserved first and last residue. Each record gives: V gene, J gene, D gene, clone size, CDR3 protein, CDR3 DNA. D genes are given only for firm matches. Size is stated for part of the rows, as once, few or many counts, or as a class when the clone is expanded.

v_gene: TRBV10-3
j_gene: TRBJ1-3
d_gene: -
abundance: once
CDR3aa: CAISDRASTLGSGNTIYF
CDR3nt: TGTGCCATCAGTGACAGGGCAAGTACCCTGGGCTCTGGAAACACCATATATTTT

v_gene: TRBV19
j_gene: TRBJ1-6
d_gene: -
abundance: -
CDR3aa: CASSIEGGDSPLHF
CDR3nt: TGTGCCAGTAGTATAGAGGGGGGGGATTCACCCCTCCACTTT

v_gene: TRBV2
j_gene: TRBJ2-7
d_gene: -
abundance: -
CDR3aa: CASAAVRSWYF
CDR3nt: TGTGCCAGCGCGGCGGTCAGATCATGGTACTTC

v_gene: TRBV30
j_gene: TRBJ1-5
d_gene: -
abundance: few
CDR3aa: CAWSLTENQPQHF
CDR3nt: TGTGCCTGGAGTTTGACAGAAAATCAGCCCCAGCATTTT

v_gene: TRBV5-1
j_gene: TRBJ2-6
d_gene: -
abundance: -
CDR3aa: CASSFTGRGSGANVLTF
CDR3nt: TGCGCCAGCAGCTTCACAGGAAGAGGCTCTGGGGCCAACGTCCTGACTTTC

v_gene: TRBV6-1
j_gene: TRBJ2-7
d_gene: TRBD2
abundance: few
CDR3aa: CASSVRLAGQPYEQYF
CDR3nt: TGTGCCAGCAGTGTTCGACTAGCGGGGCAACCCTACGAGCAGTACTTC

v_gene: TRBV6-2/TRBV6-3
j_gene: TRBJ2-5
d_gene: TRBD2
abundance: -
CDR3aa: CASSTREGETQYF
CDR3nt: TGTGCCAGCAGCACTAGGGAGGGAGAGACCCAGTACTTC

v_gene: TRBV25-1
j_gene: TRBJ1-4
d_gene: -
abundance: -
CDR3aa: CASSDQVWEKLFF
CDR3nt: TGTGCCAGCAGTGATCAGGTTTGGGAAAAACTGTTTTTT

v_gene: TRBV2
j_gene: TRBJ2-1
d_gene: TRBD1
abundance: -
CDR3aa: CASPGTDYNEQFF
CDR3nt: TGTGCCAGCCCCGGGACAGATTACAATGAGCAGTTCTTC

v_gene: TRBV3-1/TRBV3-2
j_gene: TRBJ2-2
d_gene: TRBD2
abundance: -
CDR3aa: CASSPSSGGVAGELFF
CDR3nt: TGTGCCAGCAGCCCGTCTAGCGGGGGGGTCGCCGGGGAGCTGTTTTTT

v_gene: TRBV7-9
j_gene: TRBJ2-1
d_gene: TRBD2
abundance: -
CDR3aa: CASSLAVGLVGAYNEQFF
CDR3nt: TGTGCCAGCAGCTTAGCGGTAGGACTAGTAGGGGCCTACAATGAGCAGTTCTTC

v_gene: TRBV5-1
j_gene: TRBJ1-1
d_gene: TRBD1
abundance: -
CDR3aa: CASSLLTGGRAEAFF
CDR3nt: TGCGCCAGCAGCCTATTGACAGGGGGCAGAGCTGAAGCTTTCTTT

v_gene: TRBV10-2
j_gene: TRBJ2-3
d_gene: TRBD2
abundance: once
CDR3aa: CASSGLAGGADTQYF
CDR3nt: TGCGCCAGCAGTGGACTAGCGGGGGGGGCAGATACGCAGTATTTT

v_gene: TRBV27
j_gene: TRBJ2-7
d_gene: -
abundance: -
CDR3aa: CASSFQGGGQYF
CDR3nt: TGTGCCAGCAGTTTCCAGGGGGGAGGGCAGTACTTC

v_gene: TRBV18
j_gene: TRBJ1-2
d_gene: TRBD1
abundance: -
CDR3aa: CASSPDRDGYTF
CDR3nt: TGTGCCAGCTCTCCAGACAGGGATGGCTACACCTTC

v_gene: TRBV19
j_gene: TRBJ2-1
d_gene: -
abundance: -
CDR3aa: CASSVTESSYNEQFF
CDR3nt: TGTGCCAGTAGTGTCACTGAGAGCTCCTACAATGAGCAGTTCTTC